This TCR beta chain was found in a study of shared clonotypes between healthy human individuals. Each sample came from a Caucasian adult donor living in Nashville, Tennessee. Sequencing was at deep level. Method: immunoSEQ multiplex PCR; TCRdb's copy keeps in-frame clones and lacks some. The sample contains around 530,000 clones, roughly four fifths of which appear only once. Germline V lookup: CDR1 MDHEN, CDR2 SYDVKM. The CDR3 extends over 14 amino acids. The J segment lost 4 bases and the V segment lost 0 bases, leaving 2 bases of the junction unmatched. Study-level findings and limits: Sampling used blood alone; tissue repertoires probably differ.

This clone was counted once. Its cognate antigen is unknown. In the same sample, other DNA sequences code for this CDR3. Source material: PBMCs. The V and J genes are TRBV28 and TRBJ2-7, with 8 bases lining up with TRBD1. The receptor comes from a woman in her 40s in good health. Some clones in this sample may be carry-over from other donors' samples. The DNA for the CDR3 is TGTGCCAGCAGTTTATGGCAGGGGGCGTACGAGCAGTACTTC. It translates to CASSLWQGAYEQYF.